This TCR beta chain came from a study of blood T cell repertoires in COVID-19. On the study more broadly: Donors in the United States, Italy and Spain gave samples during acute or convalescent COVID-19.

This table comes from immunoSEQ multiplex PCR, and its TCRdb copy is limited to in-frame clones, with some not included. The sample gives more than 95,000 clones, roughly 80% of which show up once; approximately 19% is in the top ten. Germline assignment: CDR1 MGHRA and CDR2 YSYEKL. This CDR3 contains 16 residues. Trimming took 0 bases from V and 3 from J, leaving 14 bases between them. The chain uses TRBV4-1 and TRBJ1-2, with TRBD1 as a possible D gene (5 bases). The source material was peripheral blood. This TCR came from a woman in her seventies with acute or convalescent COVID-19. The CDR3: CASSQDESRVYYGYTF. The CDR3 DNA follows: TGCGCCAGCAGCCAAGATGAATCCAGGGTATACTATGGCTACACCTTC.